This T cell receptor beta chain stems from a study of cytomegalovirus exposure and HLA in healthy donors. Overall study findings and caveats: Equally common other TCR beta chains were less clonally expanded than HLA-associated ones, a later analysis found. Most TCRs appeared rarely, but some public TCRs recurred in many donors.

The CDR3 runs 13 residues. Germline V CDR1 and CDR2: SEHNR, FQNEAQ (reference sequence). V shed 7 bases and J shed 3 bases, with 13 bases lying between them. As for this clone: Its antigen is unknown.

PCR was performed using 60 Vbeta and 13 Jbeta primers. TCRdb's table, derived via immunoSEQ multiplex PCR, lists solely in-frame clones and lacks some. The sample carries about 80,000 clones, more than 50% recorded once. Sequencing used PBMCs. This chain uses TRBV7-9 with TRBJ2-7, with a tentative D call TRBD1 (5 bases). This clonotype was sampled from a male donor in good health and CMV-seropositive. The CDR3 reads CASTLGHFYEQYF. DNA of the CDR3: TGTGCCAGCACCCTCGGACACTTCTACGAGCAGTACTTC.